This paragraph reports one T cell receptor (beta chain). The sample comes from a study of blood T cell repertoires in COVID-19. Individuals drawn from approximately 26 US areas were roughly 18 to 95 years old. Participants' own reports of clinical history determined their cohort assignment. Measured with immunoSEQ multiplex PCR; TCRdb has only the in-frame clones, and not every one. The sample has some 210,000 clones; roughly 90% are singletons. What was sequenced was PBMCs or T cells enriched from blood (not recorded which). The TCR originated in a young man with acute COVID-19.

The CDR3 region is CASSLYTSADNEQFF. In nucleotides, the CDR3 is TGTGCCAGCAGCTTATACACTAGCGCCGACAATGAGCAGTTCTTC. The J gene is TRBJ2-1, the V gene TRBV11-2; 7 nucleotides match TRBD2. The V gene end was trimmed by 2 bases and the J gene end by 5 bases; junction bases not matched to a gene: 6. Looked up from germline, CDR1 is SGHAT and CDR2 is FQNNGV. The CDR3 totals 15 residues.